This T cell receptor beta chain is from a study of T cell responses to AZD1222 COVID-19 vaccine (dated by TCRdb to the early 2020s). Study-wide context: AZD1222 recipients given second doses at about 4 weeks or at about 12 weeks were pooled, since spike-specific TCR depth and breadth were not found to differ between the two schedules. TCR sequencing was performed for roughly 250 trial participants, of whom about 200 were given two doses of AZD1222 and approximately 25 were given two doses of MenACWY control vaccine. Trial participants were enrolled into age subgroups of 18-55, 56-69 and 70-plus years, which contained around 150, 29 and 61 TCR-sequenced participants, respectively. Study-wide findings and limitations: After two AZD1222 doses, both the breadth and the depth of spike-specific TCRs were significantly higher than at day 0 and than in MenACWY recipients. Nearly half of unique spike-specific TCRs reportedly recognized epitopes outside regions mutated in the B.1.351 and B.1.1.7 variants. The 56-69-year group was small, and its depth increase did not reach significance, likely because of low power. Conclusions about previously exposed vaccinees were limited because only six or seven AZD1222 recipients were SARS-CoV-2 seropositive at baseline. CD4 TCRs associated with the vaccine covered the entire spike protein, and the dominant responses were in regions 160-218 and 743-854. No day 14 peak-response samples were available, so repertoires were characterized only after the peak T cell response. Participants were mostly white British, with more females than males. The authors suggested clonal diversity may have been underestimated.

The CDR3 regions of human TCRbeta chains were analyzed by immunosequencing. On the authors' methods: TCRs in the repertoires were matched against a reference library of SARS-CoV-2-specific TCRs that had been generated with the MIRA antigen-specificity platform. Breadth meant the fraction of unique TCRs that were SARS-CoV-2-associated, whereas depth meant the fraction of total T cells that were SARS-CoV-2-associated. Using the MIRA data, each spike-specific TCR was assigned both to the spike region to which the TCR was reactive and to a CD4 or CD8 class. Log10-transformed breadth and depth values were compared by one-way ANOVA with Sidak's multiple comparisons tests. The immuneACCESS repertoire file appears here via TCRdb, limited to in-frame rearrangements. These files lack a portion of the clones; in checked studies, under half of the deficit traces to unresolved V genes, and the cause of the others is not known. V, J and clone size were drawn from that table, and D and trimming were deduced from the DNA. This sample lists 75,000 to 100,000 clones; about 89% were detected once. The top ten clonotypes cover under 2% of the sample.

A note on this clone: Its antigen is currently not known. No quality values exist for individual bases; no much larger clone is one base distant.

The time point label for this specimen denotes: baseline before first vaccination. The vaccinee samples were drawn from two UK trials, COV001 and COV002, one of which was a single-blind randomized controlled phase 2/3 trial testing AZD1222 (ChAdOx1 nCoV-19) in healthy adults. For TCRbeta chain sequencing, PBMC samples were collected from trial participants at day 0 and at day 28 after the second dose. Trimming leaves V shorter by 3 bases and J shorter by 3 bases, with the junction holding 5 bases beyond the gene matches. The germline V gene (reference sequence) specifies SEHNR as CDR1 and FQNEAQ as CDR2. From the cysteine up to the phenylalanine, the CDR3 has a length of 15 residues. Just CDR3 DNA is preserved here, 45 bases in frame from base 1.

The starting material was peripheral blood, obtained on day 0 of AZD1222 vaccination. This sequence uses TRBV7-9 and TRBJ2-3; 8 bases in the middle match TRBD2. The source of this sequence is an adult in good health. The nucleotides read TGTGCCAGCAGCTTCTTAGCGGGGAAAACAGATACGCAGTATTTT. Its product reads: CASSFLAGKTDTQYF. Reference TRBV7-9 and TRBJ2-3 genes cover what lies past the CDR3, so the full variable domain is DTGVSQNPRHKITKRGQNVTFRCDPISEHNRLYWYRQTLGQGPEFLTYFQNEAQLEKSRLLSDRFSAERPKGSFSTLEIQRTEQGDSAMYLCASSFLAGKTDTQYFGPGTRLTVL.